These 10 T cell receptor beta chains originate from one sample sequenced in a study of T cell repertoires in aging, cancer and after chemotherapy. Multiplex touch-down PCR with TRB-A/B primers amplified rearranged V-D-J TRB sequences. TCRdb reprocessed the multiplex PCR reads via MiXCR and lists one record per CDR3 protein. This table holds about 11,000 distinct CDR3 sequences, roughly 42% found once. Peripheral blood genomic DNA, not sorted cells or RNA, was the template. Sequenced: blood. The source is a human donor in good health.

The V call is TRBV7-2, the J call TRBJ2-5; 7 bases are shared with TRBD2. Germline V lookup: CDR1 SGHTA, CDR2 FQGNSA. V was clipped by 0 bases and J by 4 bases; unmatched bases: 11. The CDR3 contains 17 residues. The CDR3, as DNA: TGTGCCAGCAGCTTAGCGCCGGGCGGGAGAGGTGTAGAGACCCAGTACTTC. This encodes CASSLAPGGRGVETQYF.

This chain connects TRBV5-6 to TRBJ1-1; D uncertain. Germline CDR1 SGHDT, CDR2 YYEEEE. This CDR3 comprises 13 residues. The ends were cut back, 0 bases at V and 4 bases at J, with 7 bases in the middle. The CDR3 DNA sequence: TGTGCCAGCAGCTTGGGTGCGGGCACTGAAGCTTTCTTT. Encoded protein: CASSLGAGTEAFF.

This chain joins TRBV24-1 and TRBJ2-3, with 10 bases lining up with TRBD1. There are 15 residues in the CDR3. Unmatched junction bases numbered 2, after V lost 3 bases and J lost 3 bases. The germline V gene has CDR1 KGHDR and CDR2 SFDVKD. The CDR3 protein is CATSDRDRGTDTQYF. Written as DNA, the CDR3 is TGTGCCACCAGTGATCGGGACAGGGGTACAGATACGCAGTATTTT.

This clonotype appeared a few times. The V call is TRBV19, the J call TRBJ1-5; 10 bases are shared with TRBD1. This CDR3 has 15 residues. Germline assignment: CDR1 LNHDA and CDR2 SQIVND (reference sequence). J gave up 6 bases and V 6 bases, and 8 bases lay outside the gene matches. CDR3 loop: CASSPRQGARQPQHF. CDR3 in DNA: TGTGCCAGTAGCCCAAGACAGGGGGCGCGTCAGCCCCAGCATTTT.

This clonotype came up a few times. The chain recombines TRBV20-1 with TRBJ2-7, with D maybe TRBD1 (6 bases). The CDR3 spans 17 residues. Per germline, CDR1 DFQATT and CDR2 SNEGSKA (reference sequence). Deletions cut 0 bases from V and 4 bases from J, with 22 bases between. CDR3 region: CSARDLPRQAILYEQYF. The CDR3 DNA is TGCAGTGCTAGAGACCTTCCCAGACAGGCGATATTGTACGAGCAGTACTTC.

This clonotype was seen a handful of times. The chain links TRBV30 to TRBJ2-1; 11 bases are a match to TRBD2. CDR1 is GTSNPN, CDR2 SVGIG, per germline (reference sequence). V shed 3 bases and J 7 bases; nucleotides not matched to a gene: 2. The CDR3 is 13 residues long. The CDR3 protein is CAWRTSGGNEQFF. CDR3 nucleotide sequence: TGTGCCTGGAGAACTAGCGGGGGAAATGAGCAGTTCTTC.

V usage is TRBV5-4 and J usage is TRBJ1-4; TRBD1 aligns across 7 bases. The ends lost 2 bases at V and 10 bases at J; junction bases unmatched: 5. The CDR3 is made up of 13 amino acids. Germline CDR1 reads SGHNT; CDR2 reads YYREEE (reference sequence). CDR3 residues: CASSLGGDGKLFF. The CDR3 DNA is TGTGCCAGCAGCTTAGGGGGCGACGGAAAACTGTTTTTT.

There are a few counts of this clonotype. The chain employs TRBV5-1 and TRBJ1-2; no clear D. This CDR3 comprises 16 residues. Germline V gene data show CDR1 as SGHRS and CDR2 as YFSETQ. Trimming shortened V by 4 bases and J by 4 bases, and 20 bases separated the two germline ends. The CDR3 here is CASSDQEVGRGYGYTF. In DNA form, the CDR3 reads TGCGCCAGCAGCGACCAGGAGGTTGGGAGAGGCTATGGCTACACCTTC.

The rearrangement uses TRBV7-6 and TRBJ1-1; D not certain. V was pared by 6 bases and J by 5 bases, with 13 bases between. Germline CDR1 reads SGHVS; CDR2 reads FNYEAQ. CDR3 length equals 13 residues. The CDR3 region has the DNA TGTGCCAGCAGTATCGGAGCGGGAACTGAAGCTTTCTTT. It translates to CASSIGAGTEAFF.

The chain couples TRBV12-3 or TRBV12-4 to TRBJ1-5; D gene unclear. Trimming took off 8 bases at V and 4 bases at J, with 15 bases between the two ends. The CDR3 is 14 residues long. The CDR3 spells CASSLGPFNQPQHF. CDR3 in DNA: TGTGCCAGCTCGTTGGGTCCCTTTAATCAGCCCCAGCATTTT.